These 6 T cell receptor beta chains were sequenced from one sample in a study of T cells after yellow fever vaccination. One entry per CDR3 protein results from TCRdb running MiXCR on the 5' RACE reads. The table lists 600,000 to 750,000 distinct CDR3 sequences, over 9% of them singletons, with approximately 15% in the top ten. The sample consisted of PBMCs, taken on the day of the yellow fever booster vaccination. All receptors come from a man aged 25 to 40 who received the YFV17D yellow fever vaccine.

With regard to this clonotype: A junction boundary mismatches the germline segment, possibly from a read error. The chain combines TRBV12-3 or TRBV12-4 with TRBJ1-4, with 7 positions matching TRBD1. The CDR3 has 12 residues. The DNA of the CDR3 is TGTGCCAGCAGTTTGGGTACAGGGGTAGCGGGATTT. Encoded protein: CASSLGTGVAGF.

This clonotype was found a few times. The rearrangement links TRBV20-1 to TRBJ2-1; 7 bases fit TRBD2. Losses at the gene ends were 1 base for V and 7 bases for J; bases not matched to a gene: 7. CDR3 length: 14 residues. Germline V gives CDR1 DFQATT, CDR2 SNEGSKA (reference sequence). The chain's CDR3 is CSARGGGPKNEQFF. CDR3 sequence (DNA): TGCAGTGCTAGAGGGGGAGGGCCCAAAAATGAGCAGTTCTTC.

The chain carries TRBV3-1 and TRBJ2-3, with D maybe TRBD1 (5 bases). CDR3 length: 15 residues. Germline V gives CDR1 LGHDT, CDR2 YNNKEL (reference sequence). Deletions cut 4 bases from V and 2 bases from J, with 13 bases between. The CDR3 is CASSLRQKTTDTQYF. The CDR3 DNA sequence: TGTGCCAGCAGCCTAAGACAGAAAACCACAGATACGCAGTATTTT.

The chain has TRBV20-1 and TRBJ2-1, with 10 positions matching TRBD2. Germline V gene sequence: CDR1 DFQATT, CDR2 SNEGSKA (reference sequence). The V and J ends lost 0 bases and 7 bases, in that order; junction bases with no gene match: 12. This CDR3 has 17 residues. The CDR3 sequence is CSARDLRLAGAMNEQFF. In nucleotides, the CDR3 is TGCAGTGCTAGAGATCTCCGACTAGCGGGTGCAATGAATGAGCAGTTCTTC.

This chain connects TRBV12-3 or TRBV12-4 to TRBJ2-7; D unresolved. V was clipped by 5 bases and J by 2 bases, with 10 bases between them. CDR3 length equals 13 residues. The CDR3 protein is CASSPFSAYEQYF. Here the CDR3 DNA reads TGTGCCAGCAGTCCCTTTTCGGCCTACGAGCAGTACTTC.

This clonotype occurred many times. V gene TRBV28 combines with J gene TRBJ1-5; D call uncertain. CDR3 length: 13 amino acids. V shed 6 bases and J shed 4 bases, with 10 bases lying between them. Germline CDR1 MDHEN, CDR2 SYDVKM. The CDR3 is CASSPWANQPQHF. The CDR3 DNA reads TGTGCCAGCAGCCCTTGGGCTAATCAGCCCCAGCATTTT.